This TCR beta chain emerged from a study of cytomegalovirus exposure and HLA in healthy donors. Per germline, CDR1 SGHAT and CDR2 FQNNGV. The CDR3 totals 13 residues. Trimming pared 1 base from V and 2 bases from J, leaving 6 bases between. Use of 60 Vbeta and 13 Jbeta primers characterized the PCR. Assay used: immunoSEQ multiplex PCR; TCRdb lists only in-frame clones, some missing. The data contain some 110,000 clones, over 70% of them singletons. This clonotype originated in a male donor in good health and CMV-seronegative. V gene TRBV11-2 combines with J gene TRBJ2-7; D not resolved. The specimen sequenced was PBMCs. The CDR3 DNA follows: TGTGCCAGCAGCTTAGGAGTGACCTACGAGCAGTACTTC. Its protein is CASSLGVTYEQYF.